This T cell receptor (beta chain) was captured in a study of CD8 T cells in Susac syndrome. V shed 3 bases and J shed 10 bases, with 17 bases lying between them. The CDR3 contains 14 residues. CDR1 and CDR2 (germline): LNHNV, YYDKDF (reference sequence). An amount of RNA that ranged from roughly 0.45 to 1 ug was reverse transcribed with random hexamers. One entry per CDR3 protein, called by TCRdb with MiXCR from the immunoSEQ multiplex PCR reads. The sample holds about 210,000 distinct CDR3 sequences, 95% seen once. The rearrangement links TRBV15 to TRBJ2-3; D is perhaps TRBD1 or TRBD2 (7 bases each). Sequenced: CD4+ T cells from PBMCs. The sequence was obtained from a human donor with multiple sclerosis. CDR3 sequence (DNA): TGTGCCACCAGCAGGGACAGGTCGGGGAGGGCGCAGTATTTT. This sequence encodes CATSRDRSGRAQYF. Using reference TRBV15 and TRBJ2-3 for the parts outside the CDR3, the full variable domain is DAMVIQNPRYQVTQFGKPVTLSCSQTLNHNVMYWYQQKSSQAPKLLFHYYDKDFNNEADTPDNFQSRRPNTSFCFLDIRSPGLGDTAMYLCATSRDRSGRAQYFGPGTRLTVL.